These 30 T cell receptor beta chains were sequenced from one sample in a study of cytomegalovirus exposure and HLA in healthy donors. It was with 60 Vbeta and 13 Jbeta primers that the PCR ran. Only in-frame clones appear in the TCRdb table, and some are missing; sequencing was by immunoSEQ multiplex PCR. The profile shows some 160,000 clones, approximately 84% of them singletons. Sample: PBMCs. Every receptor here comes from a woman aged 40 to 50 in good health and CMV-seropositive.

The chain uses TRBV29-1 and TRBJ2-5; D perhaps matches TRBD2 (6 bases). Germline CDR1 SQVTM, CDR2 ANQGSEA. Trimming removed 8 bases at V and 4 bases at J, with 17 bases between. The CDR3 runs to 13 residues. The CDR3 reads CSPSWGDGETQYF. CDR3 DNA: TGCAGCCCCTCCTGGGGGGATGGAGAGACCCAGTACTTC.

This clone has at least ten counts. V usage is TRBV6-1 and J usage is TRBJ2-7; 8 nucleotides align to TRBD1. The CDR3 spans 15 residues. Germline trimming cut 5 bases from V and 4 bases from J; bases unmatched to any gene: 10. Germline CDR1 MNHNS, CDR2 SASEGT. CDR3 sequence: CASSRPGTGSYEQYF. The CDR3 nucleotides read TGTGCCAGCAGTCGCCCCGGGACAGGATCTTACGAGCAGTACTTC.

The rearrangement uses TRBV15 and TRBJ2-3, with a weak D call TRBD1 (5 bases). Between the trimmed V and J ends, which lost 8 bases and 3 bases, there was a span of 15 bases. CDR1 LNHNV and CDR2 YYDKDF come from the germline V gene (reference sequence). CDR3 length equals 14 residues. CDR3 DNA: TGTGCCACCGGGGCTCGTGATAGTACAGATACGCAGTATTTT. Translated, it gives CATGARDSTDTQYF.

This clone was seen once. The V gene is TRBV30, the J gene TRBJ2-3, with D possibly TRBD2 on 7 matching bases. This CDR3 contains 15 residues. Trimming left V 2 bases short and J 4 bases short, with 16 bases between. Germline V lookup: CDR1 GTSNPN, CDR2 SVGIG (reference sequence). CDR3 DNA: TGTGCCTGGAGTCAAGGGGGGGCCGCCCCAGATACGCAGTATTTT. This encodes CAWSQGGAAPDTQYF.

For the CDR3, the DNA is TGCGCCAGCAGCCAAAGTAGGGACAGGTACACAGATACGCAGTATTTT. Its protein product is CASSQSRDRYTDTQYF. V gene TRBV4-3 combines with J gene TRBJ2-3, with 8 nucleotides matching TRBD1. The J segment lost 2 bases and the V segment lost 2 bases, leaving 6 bases of the junction unmatched. CDR1 and CDR2 (germline): LGHNA, YSLEER. The CDR3 runs 16 residues.

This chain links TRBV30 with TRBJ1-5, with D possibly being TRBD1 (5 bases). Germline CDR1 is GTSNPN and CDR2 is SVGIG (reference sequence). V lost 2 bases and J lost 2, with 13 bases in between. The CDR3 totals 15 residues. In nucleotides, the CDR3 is TGTGCCTGGAGTACCGGGGGAGGGGGCAATCAGCCCCAGCATTTT. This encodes CAWSTGGGGNQPQHF.

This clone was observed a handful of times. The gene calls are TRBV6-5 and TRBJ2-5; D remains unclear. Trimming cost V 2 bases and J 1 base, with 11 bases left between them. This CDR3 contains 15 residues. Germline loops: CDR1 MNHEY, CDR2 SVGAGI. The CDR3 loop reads CASSYLKTGQETQYF. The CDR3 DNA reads TGTGCCAGCAGTTACCTGAAGACGGGCCAAGAGACCCAGTACTTC.

The CDR3 sequence: CASSGRSGGWNYGYTF. The CDR3 bases are TGTGCCAGTAGTGGACGATCAGGGGGCTGGAACTATGGCTACACCTTC. V usage is TRBV19 and J usage is TRBJ1-2; TRBD1 agrees at 8 bases. V lost 5 bases, J lost 2 bases, and 10 bases stayed unmatched. Germline loops: CDR1 LNHDA, CDR2 SQIVND (reference sequence). This CDR3 is built from 16 residues.

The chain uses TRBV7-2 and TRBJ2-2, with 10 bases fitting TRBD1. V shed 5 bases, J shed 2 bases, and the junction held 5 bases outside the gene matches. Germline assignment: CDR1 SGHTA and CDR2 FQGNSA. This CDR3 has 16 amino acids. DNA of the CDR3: TGTGCCAGCAGCAACAGACAGGGGGCAAACACCGGGGAGCTGTTTTTT. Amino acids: CASSNRQGANTGELFF.

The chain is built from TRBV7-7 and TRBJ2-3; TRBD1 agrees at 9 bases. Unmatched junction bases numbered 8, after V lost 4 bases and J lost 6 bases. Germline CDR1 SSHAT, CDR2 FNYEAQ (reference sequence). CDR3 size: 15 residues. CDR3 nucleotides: TGTGCCAGCAGCTCCACAGGGGGCGCATACGATACGCAGTATTTT. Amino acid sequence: CASSSTGGAYDTQYF.

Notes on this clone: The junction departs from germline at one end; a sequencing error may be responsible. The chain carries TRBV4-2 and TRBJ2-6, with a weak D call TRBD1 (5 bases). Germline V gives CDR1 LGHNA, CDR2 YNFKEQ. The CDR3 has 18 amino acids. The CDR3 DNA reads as TGTGCCAGCAGCCAAGGAATTCTCCAGAGCTCTGGGGCCAACGGCCTGACTTTC. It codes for CASSQGILQSSGANGLTF.

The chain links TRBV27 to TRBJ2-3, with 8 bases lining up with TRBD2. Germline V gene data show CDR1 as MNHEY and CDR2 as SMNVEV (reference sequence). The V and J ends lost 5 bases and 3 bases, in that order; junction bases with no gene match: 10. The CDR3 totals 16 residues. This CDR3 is CASSPSTSVPTDTQYF. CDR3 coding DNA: TGTGCCAGCAGTCCTTCGACTAGCGTCCCTACAGATACGCAGTATTTT.

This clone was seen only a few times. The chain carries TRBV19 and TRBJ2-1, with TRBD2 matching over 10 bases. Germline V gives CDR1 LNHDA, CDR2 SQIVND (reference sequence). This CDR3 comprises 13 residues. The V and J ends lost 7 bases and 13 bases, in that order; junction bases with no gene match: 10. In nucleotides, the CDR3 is TGTGCCAGTACAGCTAGCGGGGGTTCACCACAGTTCTTC. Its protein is CASTASGGSPQFF. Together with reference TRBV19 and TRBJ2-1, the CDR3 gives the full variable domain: DGGITQSPKYLFRKEGQNVTLSCEQNLNHDAMYWYRQDPGQGLRLIYYSQIVNDFQKGDIAEGYSVSREKKESFPLTVTSAQKNPTAFYLCASTASGGSPQFFGPGTRLTVL.

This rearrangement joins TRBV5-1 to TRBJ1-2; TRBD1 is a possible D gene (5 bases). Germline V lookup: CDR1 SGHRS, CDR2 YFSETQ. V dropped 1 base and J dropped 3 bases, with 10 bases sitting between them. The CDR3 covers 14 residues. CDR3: CASSLQGGDYGYTF. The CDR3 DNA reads TGCGCCAGCAGCTTGCAGGGCGGGGACTATGGCTACACCTTC.

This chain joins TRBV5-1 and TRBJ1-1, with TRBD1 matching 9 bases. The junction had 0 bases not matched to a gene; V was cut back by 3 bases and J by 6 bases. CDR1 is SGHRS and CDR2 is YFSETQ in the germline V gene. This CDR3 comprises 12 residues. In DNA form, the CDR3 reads TGCGCCAGCAGCTGGGACAGGGCTGAAGCTTTCTTT. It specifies CASSWDRAEAFF.

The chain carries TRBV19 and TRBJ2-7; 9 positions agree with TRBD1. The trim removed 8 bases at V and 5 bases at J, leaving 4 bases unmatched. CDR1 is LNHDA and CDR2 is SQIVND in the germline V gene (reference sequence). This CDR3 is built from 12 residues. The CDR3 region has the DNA TGTGCCAGTGGGGACAGGGCCCACGAGCAGTACTTC. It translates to CASGDRAHEQYF.

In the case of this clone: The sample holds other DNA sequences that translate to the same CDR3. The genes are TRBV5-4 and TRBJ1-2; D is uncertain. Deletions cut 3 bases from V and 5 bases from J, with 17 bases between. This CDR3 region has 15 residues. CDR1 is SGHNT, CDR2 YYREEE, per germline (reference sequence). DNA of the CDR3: TGTGCCAGCAGCTCGGGAAGCGTAACTCAGTATGGCTACACCTTC. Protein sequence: CASSSGSVTQYGYTF.

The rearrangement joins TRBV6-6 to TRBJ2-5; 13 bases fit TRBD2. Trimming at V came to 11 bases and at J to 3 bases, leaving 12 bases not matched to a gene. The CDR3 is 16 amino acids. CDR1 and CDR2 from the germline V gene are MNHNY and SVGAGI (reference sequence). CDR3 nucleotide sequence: TGTGCCGGGAGGACTAGCGGGGGACCGGTCGAAGAGACCCAGTACTTC. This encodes CAGRTSGGPVEETQYF.

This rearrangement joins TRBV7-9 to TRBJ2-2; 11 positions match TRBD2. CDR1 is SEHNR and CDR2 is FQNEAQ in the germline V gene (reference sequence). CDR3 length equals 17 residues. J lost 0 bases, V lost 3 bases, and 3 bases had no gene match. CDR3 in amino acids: CASSFIAGGPNTGELFF. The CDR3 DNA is TGTGCCAGCAGCTTCATAGCGGGGGGGCCGAACACCGGGGAGCTGTTTTTT.

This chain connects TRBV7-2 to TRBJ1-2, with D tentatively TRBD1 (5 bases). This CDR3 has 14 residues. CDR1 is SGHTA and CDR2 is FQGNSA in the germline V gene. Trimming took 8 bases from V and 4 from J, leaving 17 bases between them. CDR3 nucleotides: TGTGCCAGCGGATTATCTCCAGGGATCTATGGCTACACCTTC. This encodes CASGLSPGIYGYTF.

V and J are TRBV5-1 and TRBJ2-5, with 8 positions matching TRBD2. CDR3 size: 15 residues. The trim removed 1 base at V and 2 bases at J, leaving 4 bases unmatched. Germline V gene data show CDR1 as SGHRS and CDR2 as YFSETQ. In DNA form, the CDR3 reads TGCGCCAGCAGCTTGAGTAGCGGGGAGCAAGAGACCCAGTACTTC. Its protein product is CASSLSSGEQETQYF. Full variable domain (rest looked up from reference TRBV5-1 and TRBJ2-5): KAGVTQTPRYLIKTRGQQVTLSCSPISGHRSVSWYQQTPGQGLQFLFEYFSETQRNKGNFPGRFSGRQFSNSRSEMNVSTLELGDSALYLCASSLSSGEQETQYFGPGTRLLVL.

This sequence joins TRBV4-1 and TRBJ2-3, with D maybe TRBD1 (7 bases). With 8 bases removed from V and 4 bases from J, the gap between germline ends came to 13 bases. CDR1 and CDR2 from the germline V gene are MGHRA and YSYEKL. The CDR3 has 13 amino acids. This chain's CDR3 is CASQGGRADTQYF. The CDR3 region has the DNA TGCGCCAGCCAGGGGGGCCGGGCAGATACGCAGTATTTT.

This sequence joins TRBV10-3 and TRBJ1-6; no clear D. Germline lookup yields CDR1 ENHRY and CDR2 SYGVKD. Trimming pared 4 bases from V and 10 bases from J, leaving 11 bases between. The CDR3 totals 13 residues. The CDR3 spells CAISGTFESPLHF. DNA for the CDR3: TGTGCCATCAGTGGGACTTTCGAGTCACCCCTCCACTTT.

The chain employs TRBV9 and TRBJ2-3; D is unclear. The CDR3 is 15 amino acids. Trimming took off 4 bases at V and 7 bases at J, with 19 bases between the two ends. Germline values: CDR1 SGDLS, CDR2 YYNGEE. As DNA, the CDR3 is TGTGCCAGCAGCCCCTCGCTTCAGCGACCCAATACGCAGTATTTT. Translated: CASSPSLQRPNTQYF.

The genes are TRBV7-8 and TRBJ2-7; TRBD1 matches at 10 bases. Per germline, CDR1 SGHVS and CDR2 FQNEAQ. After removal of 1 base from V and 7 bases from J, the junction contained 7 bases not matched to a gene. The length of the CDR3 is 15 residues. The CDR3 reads CASSLEWDRGREQYF. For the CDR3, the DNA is TGTGCCAGCAGCTTAGAGTGGGACAGGGGTCGTGAGCAGTACTTC.

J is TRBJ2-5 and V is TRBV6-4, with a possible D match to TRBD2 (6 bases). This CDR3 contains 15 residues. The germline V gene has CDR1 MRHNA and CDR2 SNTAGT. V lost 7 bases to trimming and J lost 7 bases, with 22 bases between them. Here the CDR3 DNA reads TGTGCCAGCATGTCAGGAGGGCTCCTTTATTGGACCCAGTACTTC. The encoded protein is CASMSGGLLYWTQYF.

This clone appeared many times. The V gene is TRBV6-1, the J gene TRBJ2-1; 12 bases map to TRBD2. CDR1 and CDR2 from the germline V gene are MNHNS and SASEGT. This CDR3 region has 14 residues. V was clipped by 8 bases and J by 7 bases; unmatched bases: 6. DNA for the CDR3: TGTGCCAGCCTACTAGCGGGGGGTAGGAATGAGCAGTTCTTC. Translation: CASLLAGGRNEQFF.

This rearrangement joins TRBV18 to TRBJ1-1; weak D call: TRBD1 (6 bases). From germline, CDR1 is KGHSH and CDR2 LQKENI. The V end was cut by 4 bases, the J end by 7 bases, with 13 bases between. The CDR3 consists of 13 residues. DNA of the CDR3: TGTGCCAGCTCACATCGGACAGAAGTTGAAGCTTTCTTT. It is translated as CASSHRTEVEAFF.

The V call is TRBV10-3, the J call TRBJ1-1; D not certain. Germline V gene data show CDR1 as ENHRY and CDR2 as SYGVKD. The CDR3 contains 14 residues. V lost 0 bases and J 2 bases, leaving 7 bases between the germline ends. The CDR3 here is CAISESRQNTEAFF. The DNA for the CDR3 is TGTGCCATCAGTGAGTCTCGACAAAACACTGAAGCTTTCTTT.

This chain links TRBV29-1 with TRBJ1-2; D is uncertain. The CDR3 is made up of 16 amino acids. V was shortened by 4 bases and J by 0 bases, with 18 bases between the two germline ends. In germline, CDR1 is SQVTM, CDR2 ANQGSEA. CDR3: CSVGIEGAQSNYGYTF. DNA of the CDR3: TGCAGCGTTGGGATCGAGGGCGCCCAATCTAACTATGGCTACACCTTC.